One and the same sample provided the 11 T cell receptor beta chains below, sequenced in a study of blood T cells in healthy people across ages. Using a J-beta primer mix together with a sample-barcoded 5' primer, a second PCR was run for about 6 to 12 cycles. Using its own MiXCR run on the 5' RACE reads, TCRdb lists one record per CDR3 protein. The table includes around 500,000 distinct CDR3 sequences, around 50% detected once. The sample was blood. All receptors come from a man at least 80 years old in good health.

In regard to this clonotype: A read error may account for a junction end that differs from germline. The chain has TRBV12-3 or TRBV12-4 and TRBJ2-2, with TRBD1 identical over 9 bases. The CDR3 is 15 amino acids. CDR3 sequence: CACRKQGAWTGELFF. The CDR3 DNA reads TGTGCCTGCAGGAAACAGGGGGCGTGGACCGGGGAGCTGTTTTTT.

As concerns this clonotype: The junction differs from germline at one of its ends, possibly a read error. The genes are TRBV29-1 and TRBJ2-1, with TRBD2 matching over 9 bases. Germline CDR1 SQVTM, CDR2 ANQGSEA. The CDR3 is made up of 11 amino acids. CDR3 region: CGVALAGVQFF. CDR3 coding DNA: TGCGGCGTTGCCTTAGCGGGAGTGCAGTTCTTC.

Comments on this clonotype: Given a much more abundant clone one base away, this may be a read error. The CDR3 DNA follows: TGTGCCACCAGCGTCCCAAGGGCTAGCGGGGCCAATGAGCAGTACTTC. Protein: CATSVPRASGANEQYF. This chain joins TRBV15 and TRBJ2-5; the match to TRBD2 covers 9 bases. The CDR3 has 16 amino acids. J lost 11 bases, V lost 5 bases, and 18 bases had no gene match. Germline V gives CDR1 LNHNV, CDR2 YYDKDF (reference sequence).

Written as DNA, the CDR3 is TGTGCCAGCACCATCAGGGACTATGAGCAGTTCTTC. Translated: CASTIRDYEQFF. The rearrangement uses TRBV7-2 and TRBJ2-1, with D perhaps matching TRBD2 (6 bases). The CDR3 spans 12 residues. Per germline, CDR1 SGHTA and CDR2 FQGNSA. V was pared by 7 bases and J by 8 bases, with 12 bases between.

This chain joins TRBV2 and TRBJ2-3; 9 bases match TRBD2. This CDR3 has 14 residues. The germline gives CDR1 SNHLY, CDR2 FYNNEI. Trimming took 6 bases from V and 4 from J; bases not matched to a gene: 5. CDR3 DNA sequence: TGTGCCAGCAGGACCGGGACTAGCTCAGATACGCAGTATTTT. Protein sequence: CASRTGTSSDTQYF.

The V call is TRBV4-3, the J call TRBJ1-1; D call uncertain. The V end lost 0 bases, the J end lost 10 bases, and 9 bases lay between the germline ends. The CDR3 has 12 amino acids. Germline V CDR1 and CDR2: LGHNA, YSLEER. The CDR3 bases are TGCGCCAGCAGCCAAGATTATACTCCAGCTTTCTTT. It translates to CASSQDYTPAFF.

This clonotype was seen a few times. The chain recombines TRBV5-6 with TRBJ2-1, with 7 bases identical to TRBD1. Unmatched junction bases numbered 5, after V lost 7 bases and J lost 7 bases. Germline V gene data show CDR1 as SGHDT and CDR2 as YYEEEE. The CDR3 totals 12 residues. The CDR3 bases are TGTGCCAGCGGCGTACAGGGGAATGAGCAGTTCTTC. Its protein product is CASGVQGNEQFF.

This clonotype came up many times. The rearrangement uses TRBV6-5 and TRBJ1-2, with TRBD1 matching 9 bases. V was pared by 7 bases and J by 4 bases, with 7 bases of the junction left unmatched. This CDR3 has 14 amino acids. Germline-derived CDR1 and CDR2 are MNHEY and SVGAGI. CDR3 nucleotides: TGTGCCAGCACCAAGGACAGGGGTACCTATGGCTACACCTTC. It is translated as CASTKDRGTYGYTF.

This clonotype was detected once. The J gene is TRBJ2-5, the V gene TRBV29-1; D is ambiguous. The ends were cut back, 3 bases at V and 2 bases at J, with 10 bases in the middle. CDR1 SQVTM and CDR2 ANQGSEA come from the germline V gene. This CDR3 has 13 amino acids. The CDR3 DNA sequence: TGCAGCGTTGATTTGATAGTTCAAGAGACCCAGTACTTC. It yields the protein CSVDLIVQETQYF.

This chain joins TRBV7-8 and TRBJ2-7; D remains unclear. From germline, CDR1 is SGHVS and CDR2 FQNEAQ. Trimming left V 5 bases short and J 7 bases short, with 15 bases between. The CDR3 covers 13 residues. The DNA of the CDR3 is TGTGCCAGCAGCCTAGGACCCTCCGGGGAGCAGTACTTC. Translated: CASSLGPSGEQYF.

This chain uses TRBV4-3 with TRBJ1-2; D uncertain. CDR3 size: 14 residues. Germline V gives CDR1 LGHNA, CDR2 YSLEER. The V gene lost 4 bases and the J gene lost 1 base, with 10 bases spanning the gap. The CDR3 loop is CASSPQRINYGYTF. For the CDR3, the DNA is TGCGCCAGCAGCCCTCAGAGAATTAACTATGGCTACACCTTC.